What follows are 21 T cell receptor beta chains derived from one specimen sequenced in a study of cytomegalovirus exposure and HLA in healthy donors (dated 2017 in TCRdb). The library relied on the immunoSEQ multiplex PCR assay. For the multiplex PCR, a mixture combining 60 forward primers for TCR Vbeta segments and 13 reverse primers for TCR Jbeta segments was used. The table comes from immuneACCESS by way of TCRdb, which keeps in-frame sequences with V and J called. Part of the clones is missing from these tables; in studies checked, under half for an unresolved V gene and the rest for unknown reasons. The sample table lists fewer than 150,000 clones, about 77% of them with a count of one. The biggest ten clones account for roughly 5.9% of the sample. Sequenced material: PBMCs. All receptors come from a woman between 25 and 40 years old in good health and CMV-seropositive.

CDR3: CATSRDLPGTQYF. The CDR3 DNA reads TGTGCCACCAGCAGAGATCTTCCGGGGACCCAGTACTTC. The chain combines TRBV15 with TRBJ2-5; D unresolved. V lost 0 bases, J lost 7 bases, and 9 bases lay in between. CDR3 size: 13 residues. Germline V gene data show CDR1 as LNHNV and CDR2 as YYDKDF (reference sequence).

The genes are TRBV2 and TRBJ2-2, with 12 bases matching TRBD2. V was clipped by 4 bases and J by 0 bases; unmatched bases: 3. CDR3 size: 17 residues. Germline assignment: CDR1 SNHLY and CDR2 FYNNEI. DNA for the CDR3: TGTGCCAGCAGTGTACTAGCGGGGGGCGCGAACACCGGGGAGCTGTTTTTT. Encoded protein: CASSVLAGGANTGELFF.

For the CDR3, the DNA is TGTGCCAGCAAGATGAGCTCTGGAAACACCATATATTTT. Translation: CASKMSSGNTIYF. The chain uses TRBV6-1 and TRBJ1-3; D is unresolved. The germline V gene has CDR1 MNHNS and CDR2 SASEGT. The CDR3 length is 13 residues. Trimming removed 7 bases from V and 0 bases from J, with 7 bases in between.

The chain is built from TRBV6-5 and TRBJ2-5, with D hard to call. The ends were cut back, 1 base at V and 2 bases at J, with 8 bases in the middle. This CDR3 is built from 14 residues. Germline V CDR1 and CDR2: MNHEY, SVGAGI. CDR3 amino acids: CASSYFGLQETQYF. The CDR3 DNA reads TGTGCCAGCAGTTACTTTGGCTTGCAAGAGACCCAGTACTTC.

The rearrangement links TRBV25-1 to TRBJ2-1; the match to TRBD1 covers 10 bases. The length of the CDR3 is 16 residues. V gave up 3 bases and J gave up 7 bases; unmatched junction bases: 9. Germline lookup yields CDR1 MGHDK and CDR2 SYGVNS. This CDR3 reads CASSDTRQGARNEQFF. The CDR3 DNA reads TGTGCCAGCAGTGACACGAGACAGGGGGCGCGGAATGAGCAGTTCTTC.

This clone was counted a few times. The chain is built from TRBV5-1 and TRBJ2-3; 7 positions agree with TRBD1. This CDR3 has 15 amino acids. Losses at the gene ends were 0 bases for V and 2 bases for J; bases not matched to a gene: 3. Germline CDR1 and CDR2: SGHRS and YFSETQ. CDR3 loop: CASSLGQGDTDTQYF. CDR3 nucleotide sequence: TGCGCCAGCAGCTTGGGACAGGGAGACACAGATACGCAGTATTTT.

The V gene is TRBV7-9, the J gene TRBJ2-7; possible D gene TRBD2, 5 bases. The CDR3 covers 13 residues. Trimming took off 5 bases at V and 6 bases at J, with 14 bases between the two ends. The germline CDR1 and CDR2 sequences are SEHNR and FQNEAQ (reference sequence). Here the CDR3 reads CASSRLLSVEQYF. The CDR3 DNA is TGTGCCAGCAGCCGACTACTGAGCGTCGAGCAGTACTTC. The full variable domain, in which reference TRBV7-9 and TRBJ2-7 provide the parts outside the CDR3, is DTGVSQNPRHKITKRGQNVTFRCDPISEHNRLYWYRQTLGQGPEFLTYFQNEAQLEKSRLLSDRFSAERPKGSFSTLEIQRTEQGDSAMYLCASSRLLSVEQYFGPGTRLTVT.

The genes are TRBV6-1 and TRBJ1-2; perhaps TRBD1 as D (5 bases). Trimming cost V 4 bases and J 5 bases, with 14 bases left between them. CDR1 MNHNS and CDR2 SASEGT come from the germline V gene. The CDR3 is 14 residues long. The CDR3 region has the DNA TGTGCCAGCAGTGTCCTAGAGACAGATTATGGCTACACCTTC. Residues: CASSVLETDYGYTF.

The rearrangement links TRBV29-1 to TRBJ2-3, with a tentative D call TRBD1 (5 bases). Germline V CDR1 and CDR2: SQVTM, ANQGSEA. Between the trimmed V and J ends, which lost 8 bases and 0 bases, there was a span of 15 bases. The CDR3 runs to 14 residues. The CDR3 here is CSSRSGFSTDTQYF. CDR3 DNA: TGCAGCTCCAGGTCAGGGTTTAGCACAGATACGCAGTATTTT.

The rearrangement links TRBV7-9 to TRBJ2-5, with TRBD1 as a possible D gene (7 bases). The length of the CDR3 is 15 residues. Germline V gene lookup returns CDR1 SEHNR and CDR2 FQNEAQ (reference sequence). The V end was cut by 4 bases, the J end by 2 bases, with 14 bases between. The CDR3 loop is CASSSFGGQQETQYF. DNA for the CDR3: TGTGCCAGCAGCTCATTCGGGGGACAGCAAGAGACCCAGTACTTC.

The V gene is TRBV14, the J gene TRBJ1-2; D is unresolved. Germline CDR1 reads SGHDN; CDR2 reads FVKESK. The CDR3 length is 14 residues. Between the trimmed V and J ends, which lost 1 base and 0 bases, there was a span of 6 bases. In nucleotides, the CDR3 is TGTGCCAGCAGCCAAGGTACACCTAACTATGGCTACACCTTC. Residues: CASSQGTPNYGYTF.

This clone appeared once. The chain employs TRBV4-2 and TRBJ2-3; TRBD2 agrees at 7 bases. The germline V gene encodes CDR1 LGHNA and CDR2 YNFKEQ. The CDR3 extends over 17 amino acids. V lost 0 bases to trimming and J lost 2 bases; unmatched junction nucleotides: 8. The CDR3 loop is CASSQDRLSGDTDTQYF. The CDR3 region has the DNA TGTGCCAGCAGCCAAGATCGGCTAAGCGGGGACACAGATACGCAGTATTTT.

The chain combines TRBV29-1 with TRBJ1-1; no clear D gene. This CDR3 spans 13 amino acids. Trimming cost V 6 bases and J 2 bases, with 13 bases left between them. Germline V gene sequence: CDR1 SQVTM, CDR2 ANQGSEA. This CDR3 reads CSVATLLNTEAFF. The CDR3 DNA reads TGCAGCGTAGCGACCCTCTTAAACACTGAAGCTTTCTTT. The full variable domain, with the rest looked up from reference TRBV29-1 and TRBJ1-1, is SAVISQKPSRDICQRGTSLTIQCQVDSQVTMMFWYRQQPGQSLTLIATANQGSEATYESGFVIDKFPISRPNLTFSTLTVSNMSPEDSSIYLCSVATLLNTEAFFGQGTRLTVV.

This sequence joins TRBV2 and TRBJ2-5; 11 nucleotides match TRBD2. The CDR3 has 15 amino acids. Germline V CDR1 and CDR2: SNHLY, FYNNEI. V dropped 6 bases and J dropped 11; count of bases not matched to a gene: 14. This CDR3 is CASSIAGGTHEEQYF. The DNA of the CDR3 is TGTGCCAGCAGCATAGCGGGAGGGACCCACGAGGAGCAGTACTTC.

The chain carries TRBV28 and TRBJ1-1; D not resolved. The CDR3 length is 13 residues. V was clipped by 11 bases and J by 3 bases, with 16 bases between them. Germline CDR1 MDHEN, CDR2 SYDVKM. Here the CDR3 reads CAGRDEGDTEAFF. For the CDR3, the DNA is TGTGCCGGGAGGGATGAAGGTGACACTGAAGCTTTCTTT.

The V call is TRBV2, the J call TRBJ1-6, with a tentative D call TRBD1 (6 bases). Germline V CDR1 and CDR2: SNHLY, FYNNEI. V gave up 3 bases and J gave up 1 base, with 16 bases separating them. This CDR3 spans 18 amino acids. CDR3 sequence (DNA): TGTGCCAGCAGTGAGTTCCATCCAGGGGAGTCCTATAATTCACCCCTCCACTTT. As protein: CASSEFHPGESYNSPLHF.

The genes are TRBV6-1 and TRBJ1-5; the D gene is possibly TRBD1 (6 bases). Germline V CDR1 and CDR2: MNHNS, SASEGT. Trimming took 2 bases from V and 3 from J, leaving 11 bases between them. The CDR3 has 15 amino acids. The CDR3: CASSELQGYNQPQHF. CDR3 coding DNA: TGTGCCAGCAGTGAACTTCAGGGGTACAATCAGCCCCAGCATTTT.

The V call is TRBV4-1, the J call TRBJ1-1, with D possibly matching TRBD1 (6 bases). The CDR3 spans 15 residues. Germline V gene sequence: CDR1 MGHRA, CDR2 YSYEKL. Between the trimmed V and J ends, which lost 8 bases and 5 bases, there was a span of 21 bases. This chain's CDR3 is CASANLGGARTEAFF. In DNA form, the CDR3 reads TGCGCCAGCGCAAATCTCGGGGGGGCGCGTACTGAAGCTTTCTTT.

Only a few counts were recorded for this clone. The V call is TRBV18, the J call TRBJ2-3; a possible D gene is TRBD2 (6 bases). Germline V gene lookup returns CDR1 KGHSH and CDR2 LQKENI. This CDR3 has 14 amino acids. The ends were cut back, 5 bases at V and 4 bases at J, with 13 bases in the middle. The CDR3 coding sequence is TGTGCCAGCTCATACACAGGCGGGGCAGATACGCAGTATTTT. This encodes CASSYTGGADTQYF.

V is TRBV5-6 and J is TRBJ2-7, with 8 bases identical to TRBD2. The CDR3 totals 14 residues. The germline V gene has CDR1 SGHDT and CDR2 YYEEEE. J lost 3 bases, V lost 2 bases, and 4 bases had no gene match. The CDR3 region has the DNA TGTGCCAGCAGCTTTTTCGGGGGGGACTACGAGCAGTACTTC. This sequence encodes CASSFFGGDYEQYF.

The chain is built from TRBV27 and TRBJ2-1; D is uncertain. The V end lost 5 bases, the J end lost 7 bases, and 24 bases lay between the germline ends. This CDR3 comprises 17 residues. Per the germline V gene, CDR1 is MNHEY and CDR2 is SMNVEV (reference sequence). For the CDR3, the DNA is TGTGCCAGCAGTCCCACCCGAGTCCCCTTGTTTCGGAATGAGCAGTTCTTC. It translates to CASSPTRVPLFRNEQFF.